The clone carrying this TCR beta chain was picked up a small number of times. What it binds is unknown. These data come from a study of post-analysis software for immune sequencing data. Study details: Included courses were relapsing-remitting and secondary progressive multiple sclerosis; progressive-relapsing multiple sclerosis was also included. Study-level points and caveats: Samples from a shared batch, those prepared together, strongly co-clustered by F measure. Controls significantly exceeded multiple sclerosis patients in normalized Chao1 diversity. About five TRBV segments (TRBV5-6, TRBV5-1 and TRBV20-1 among them) occurred more frequently in patients than in controls.

The authors incorporated unique molecular identifiers into the TCR beta cDNA libraries. From the PCR reads, TCRdb called clonotypes with MiXCR, one entry per CDR3 protein. Here the sample spans 550,000 to 700,000 distinct CDR3 sequences, 44% being singletons. The CDR3 is 13 residues long. V lost 1 base and J lost 6, with 7 bases in between. Sequencing used blood. The rearrangement uses TRBV12-3 or TRBV12-4 and TRBJ2-4; TRBD1 is a possible D gene (5 bases). This TCR was recovered from a girl between 5 and 17 years old with multiple sclerosis. The CDR3 sequence: CASSLGGLNIQYF. The CDR3 nucleotides read TGTGCCAGCAGTTTAGGGGGCCTAAACATTCAGTACTTC.